These 3 T cell receptor beta chains share one sample of origin, sequenced in a study of persistence of HIV-infected CD4 T cells. No antigen is known for these receptors. This was the immunoSEQ version 4 assay in survey mode. Sequenced by immunoSEQ multiplex PCR; TCRdb stores in-frame clones only, minus some. The table includes approximately 32,000 clones, around 82% detected once. Overlapping HIV-1 Gag 15-mer peptides at roughly 1 ug per peptide per mL were used. Memory cells lacking CD40L and CD69 with high CD45RO were sorted. The sample here was CD4+ T cells sorted from PBMCs after roughly 18-hour stimulation, taken from a patient who received antiretroviral therapy. The receptor source for this set is an adult woman with HIV who was CMV-seropositive.

This clone was picked up a small number of times. The J gene is TRBJ2-1, the V gene TRBV10-3, with 8 bases matching TRBD2. Germline-derived CDR1 and CDR2 are ENHRY and SYGVKD. J gave up 10 bases and V 6 bases, and 5 bases lay outside the gene matches. The CDR3 is 12 residues long. In DNA form, the CDR3 reads TGTGCCATCAGATACCCGGGGGGGGAGCAGTTCTTC. Amino acid sequence: CAIRYPGGEQFF.

V gene TRBV19 combines with J gene TRBJ2-2; 10 nucleotides line up with TRBD2. CDR1 is LNHDA, CDR2 SQIVND, per germline (reference sequence). This CDR3 is 15 amino acids long. V lost 6 bases, J lost 7 bases, and 8 bases stayed unmatched. CDR3 residues: CASRGAGGPFGELFF. DNA of the CDR3: TGTGCCAGTAGGGGAGCGGGAGGGCCTTTCGGGGAGCTGTTTTTT.

The rearrangement links TRBV11-1 to TRBJ2-3, with TRBD1 matching 7 bases. The V segment lost 0 bases and the J segment 7 bases; nucleotides outside the gene matches: 4. Germline V CDR1 and CDR2: SGHAT, FQDESV (reference sequence). The CDR3 runs 14 residues. CDR3 sequence reads: CASSLAQQGYTQYF. The CDR3 nucleotides are TGTGCCAGCAGCTTAGCCCAACAGGGGTATACGCAGTATTTT.